This TCR beta chain was recorded in a study of blood T cell repertoires in COVID-19. TCRdb's table, derived via immunoSEQ multiplex PCR, lists solely in-frame clones and lacks some. The sample carries some 340,000 clones, approximately 90% recorded once. Per germline, CDR1 KGHSH and CDR2 LQKENI. The CDR3 runs to 16 residues. J was trimmed by 3 bases and V by 4 bases; bases with no gene match: 3. The TCR was taken from a woman aged 25 to 39 who had been exposed to COVID-19. The chain couples TRBV18 to TRBJ2-3; the match to TRBD2 covers 14 bases. Sequences were obtained from PBMCs or T cells enriched from blood (not recorded which). CDR3 in amino acids: CASSLGTSGGTDTQYF. In nucleotides, the CDR3 is TGTGCCAGCTCACTCGGGACTAGCGGGGGAACAGATACGCAGTATTTT.